This TCR beta chain was captured by sequencing in a study of CD8 T cells in Susac syndrome. Germline V gives CDR1 MNHEY, CDR2 SVGEGT. This CDR3 contains 13 residues. The V gene end was trimmed by 5 bases and the J gene end by 6 bases; junction bases not matched to a gene: 6. Reverse transcription of roughly 0.45 to 1 ug RNA used random hexamers. TCRdb ran MiXCR on the immunoSEQ multiplex PCR reads and lists one entry per CDR3 protein. The sample has about 190,000 distinct CDR3 sequences; just under 95% are singletons. The TCR comes from a human donor with Susac syndrome. The sample taken for sequencing was CD8+ T cells from PBMCs. V gene TRBV6-2 or TRBV6-3 combines with J gene TRBJ1-2; TRBD1 aligns across 7 bases. This CDR3 is CASSGQGVNGYTF. CDR3 DNA: TGTGCCAGCAGTGGGCAGGGGGTGAATGGCTACACCTTC.